Listed below are T cell receptor beta chains from one sample, sequenced in a study of blood T cell repertoires in COVID-19. The protocol was immunoSEQ multiplex PCR, while the TCRdb copy is restricted to in-frame clones and leaves out a portion. The sample records under 150,000 clones, around 87% being singletons. The specimen was peripheral blood. Receptors were obtained from a man in his 70s with active COVID-19. Both conserved end residues are part of each CDR3.

TRBV6-2/TRBV6-3,TRBJ2-7,CASSPTGAGYEQYF
TRBV3-1/TRBV3-2,TRBJ2-2,CASSQDRAGELFF
TRBV28,TRBJ2-2,CASSLGVTQYHFRDTRTTGELFF
TRBV5-4,TRBJ2-1,CASSFGQGRVDEQFF
TRBV30,TRBJ2-7,CAWSAGPKSREQYF
TRBV5-1,TRBJ2-2,CASSLNIANTGELFF
TRBV5-6,TRBJ1-3,CASSLAAGTGAGNTIYF
TRBV5-1,TRBJ1-1,CASSLSGRESTEAFF
TRBV5-4,TRBJ2-1,CASSFGSSLYNEQFF
TRBV3-1/TRBV3-2,TRBJ2-4,CASSQGGTAPRPVKNIQYF
TRBV7-6,TRBJ1-1,CASSLAAGVNTEAFF
TRBV6-5,TRBJ2-7,CASKQGIRYEQYF
TRBV5-4,TRBJ2-5,CASSLVVGSGETQYF
TRBV19,TRBJ1-1,CASSIDLREGRPNTEAFF
TRBV28,TRBJ1-6,CASSSIARGGPNSPLHF
TRBV4-3,TRBJ1-2,CASSQDAGWNGYTF
TRBV3-1/TRBV3-2,TRBJ1-1,CASSQGGREAFF
TRBV9,TRBJ1-5,CASSGSTGSNQPQHF
TRBV2,TRBJ2-1,CASKTSGGSNEQFF
TRBV6-5,TRBJ1-5,CASRDRGNQPQHF
TRBV24-1,TRBJ2-5,CATSDDSTETQYF
TRBV27,TRBJ2-3,CASSRKGALRADTQYF
TRBV6-4,TRBJ2-7,CASSDVAQGAISYEQYF
TRBV5-8,TRBJ2-5,CASSLAQNQETQYF
TRBV15,TRBJ1-4,CATSRQGVYREKLFF
TRBV2,TRBJ1-3,CASRSMTASGNTIYF
TRBV5-8,TRBJ2-1,CASSGPGGTLYNEQFF
TRBV7-2,TRBJ1-2,CASSLEGGRSGYTF
TRBV7-8,TRBJ2-3,CASSGERFVGTDTQYF
TRBV6-5,TRBJ2-7,CASSRLAGGSYEQYF
TRBV5-4,TRBJ1-3,CASSLIGTGGSGNTIYF
TRBV7-9,TRBJ2-1,CASSSRQGKSGDEQFF
TRBV2,TRBJ2-5,CATGLERKTQYF
TRBV10-3,TRBJ1-2,CAISETGGADGYTF
TRBV2,TRBJ2-1,CASTFVLGTFEQFF
TRBV5-1,TRBJ1-2,CASSLVGQASYGYTF
TRBV6-6,TRBJ1-1,CASSYSGGGHEAFF
TRBV6-5,TRBJ2-1,CASGSSIQYYNEQFF
TRBV18,TRBJ1-1,CASSPPGVNTEAFF
TRBV7-8,TRBJ1-4,CASSLVGQNEKLFF
TRBV15,TRBJ1-4,CATSRSPGTNEKLFF
TRBV7-2,TRBJ2-7,CASSLGPPYEQYF
TRBV16,TRBJ2-2,CASSQSAGTGELFF
TRBV5-1,TRBJ1-2,CASSPDRALSGYTF
TRBV5-1,TRBJ2-1,CASSLAPSGEVGNEQFF
TRBV19,TRBJ1-5,CASSTDRNQPQHF
TRBV9,TRBJ2-5,CASSVNTGEGETQYF
TRBV9,TRBJ2-2,CASSGTGSGELFF
TRBV5-4,TRBJ2-7,CASSLTSDSSYEQYF
TRBV28,TRBJ2-7,CASSYGERVREQYF
TRBV27,TRBJ2-1,CASSSGTSGRVEQFF
TRBV28,TRBJ2-7,CASSSFSGISSYEQYF